Below, 22 T cell receptor beta chains from the same sample are listed, as sequenced in a study of metastatic and nonmetastatic thyroid tumors. MiXCR reprocessed the PCR reads for TCRdb. The sample comprises roughly 30,000 clones, 9.5% to 14% of which are singletons, and about a sixth rests with the top ten. Prior to thyroid surgery, none of the patients had received any treatment. Input material: blood. These receptors all come from a female donor with papillary thyroid cancer or a benign thyroid nodule (not recorded which). Some clones in this sample may be carry-over from other donors' samples.

In its sample, this clone was seen many times. V and J are TRBV28 and TRBJ1-2; 8 bases line up with TRBD1. The J segment lost 1 base and the V segment lost 5 bases, leaving 6 bases of the junction unmatched. This CDR3 region has 15 residues. Germline loops: CDR1 MDHEN, CDR2 SYDVKM. The DNA of the CDR3 is TGTGCCAGCAGTCCCGAGACAGGGGTTAACTATGGCTACACCTTC. Its translation: CASSPETGVNYGYTF.

This clone is deemed medium-sized. The chain has TRBV6-5 and TRBJ1-6; 8 bases align to TRBD1. V lost 2 bases, J lost 7 bases, and 7 bases stayed unmatched. The CDR3 extends over 16 amino acids. CDR1 MNHEY and CDR2 SVGAGI come from the germline V gene. The CDR3 region is CASSYREGTGNSPLHF. CDR3 in DNA: TGTGCCAGCAGTTACCGGGAGGGGACAGGAAATTCACCCCTCCACTTT.

A few counts support this clone. V is TRBV28 and J is TRBJ1-2; D gene ambiguous. This CDR3 has 13 residues. Germline CDR1 reads MDHEN; CDR2 reads SYDVKM. Trimming took 2 bases from V and 5 from J, leaving 9 bases between them. The CDR3: CASSLNREYGYTF. DNA for the CDR3: TGTGCCAGCAGTTTAAATCGGGAATATGGCTACACCTTC.

Many counts were recorded for this clone. The chain uses TRBV28 and TRBJ2-7, with 7 positions matching TRBD1. V lost 3 bases to trimming and J lost 3 bases; unmatched junction nucleotides: 5. This CDR3 contains 14 residues. Germline CDR1 reads MDHEN; CDR2 reads SYDVKM. The CDR3 DNA follows: TGTGCCAGCAGTTTCATAGACAGGGTCTACGAGCAGTACTTC. Its protein is CASSFIDRVYEQYF.

This clone came up many times. V usage is TRBV20-1 and J usage is TRBJ1-5; tentative D call: TRBD1 (5 bases). This CDR3 has 13 amino acids. The V and J ends lost 4 bases and 5 bases respectively, with 12 bases between them. Germline CDR1 and CDR2: DFQATT and SNEGSKA (reference sequence). The chain's CDR3 is CSAKGTVDQPQHF. The CDR3 DNA sequence: TGCAGTGCTAAAGGGACCGTCGATCAGCCCCAGCATTTT.

In its sample, this clone was seen many times. The V gene is TRBV15, the J gene TRBJ1-2; TRBD1 matches at 10 bases. Trimming cost V 0 bases and J 2 bases; bases outside gene matches: 3. This CDR3 is built from 16 residues. Germline assignment: CDR1 LNHNV and CDR2 YYDKDF (reference sequence). CDR3 nucleotides: TGTGCCACCAGCAGAGAAAAGGGACAGGGGAACTATGGCTACACCTTC. Encoded protein: CATSREKGQGNYGYTF.

The CDR3 loop is CAWDATGQNYGYTF. The CDR3 nucleotides read TGTGCCTGGGATGCGACAGGGCAGAACTATGGCTACACCTTC. V and J are TRBV30 and TRBJ1-2; 7 bases line up with TRBD1. The junction had 8 bases not matched to a gene; V was cut back by 5 bases and J by 2 bases. The germline gives CDR1 GTSNPN, CDR2 SVGIG (reference sequence). This CDR3 comprises 14 residues.

This clone was found many times. This sequence joins TRBV25-1 and TRBJ2-3; 10 bases align to TRBD2. The CDR3 totals 16 residues. Germline V gene sequence: CDR1 MGHDK, CDR2 SYGVNS. J lost 3 bases, V lost 6 bases, and 9 bases had no gene match. The DNA of the CDR3 is TGTGCCAGCAGGGGGCTAGCGGGAGAGAGGACAGATACGCAGTATTTT. Translation gives CASRGLAGERTDTQYF.

This clone was seen at least ten times. The V gene is TRBV30, the J gene TRBJ1-5; D is undetermined. V was clipped by 0 bases and J by 4 bases, with 7 bases between them. Germline values: CDR1 GTSNPN, CDR2 SVGIG (reference sequence). This CDR3 contains 13 residues. DNA of the CDR3: TGTGCCTGGAGTGTCGCAGAAAATCAGCCCCAGCATTTT. Amino acid sequence: CAWSVAENQPQHF.

This clone was seen ten or more times. The chain uses TRBV7-2 and TRBJ1-3; D gene unclear. The CDR3 consists of 14 residues. Germline V gene lookup returns CDR1 SGHTA and CDR2 FQGNSA. V gave up 2 bases and J gave up 2 bases, with 7 bases separating them. Here the CDR3 DNA reads TGTGCCAGCAGCTTACGAGGAACTGGAAACACCATATATTTT. It yields the protein CASSLRGTGNTIYF.

The table lists this clone with a few counts. This CDR3 reads CASSRGALNTGELFF. CDR3 nucleotide sequence: TGTGCCAGCAGCCGCGGGGCCCTGAACACCGGGGAGCTGTTTTTT. V usage is TRBV3-1 and J usage is TRBJ2-2, with D possibly being TRBD2 (6 bases). Germline V gene sequence: CDR1 LGHDT, CDR2 YNNKEL (reference sequence). The ends were cut back, 4 bases at V and 1 base at J, with 10 bases in the middle. This CDR3 contains 15 residues.

In this sample, this clone turned up many times. The chain carries TRBV6-1 and TRBJ1-6, with D possibly matching TRBD1 (6 bases). This CDR3 spans 12 amino acids. The V end lost 8 bases, the J end lost 7 bases, and 9 bases lay between the germline ends. Germline V gene sequence: CDR1 MNHNS, CDR2 SASEGT. The CDR3: CASGQGNSPLHF. The CDR3 coding sequence is TGTGCCAGCGGGCAGGGGAATTCACCCCTCCACTTT.

This clone appeared many times. This chain connects TRBV19 to TRBJ2-2, with D possibly matching TRBD2 (6 bases). The V gene lost 3 bases and the J gene lost 6 bases, with 14 bases spanning the gap. The CDR3 sequence is 15 residues long. CDR1 is LNHDA and CDR2 is SQIVND in the germline V gene (reference sequence). This chain's CDR3 is CASSIRGADAGELFF. The CDR3, as DNA: TGTGCCAGTAGTATCCGCGGGGCGGACGCCGGGGAGCTGTTTTTT.

Ten or more counts support this clone. The rearrangement links TRBV19 to TRBJ2-2; the D call may be TRBD1 or TRBD2 (5 bases each). The germline gives CDR1 LNHDA, CDR2 SQIVND (reference sequence). V was clipped by 5 bases and J by 8 bases, with 18 bases between them. The CDR3 has 15 residues. The CDR3 region is CASSPRTGPRGELFF. Here the CDR3 DNA reads TGTGCCAGTAGTCCTCGGACGGGGCCGAGGGGGGAGCTGTTTTTT.

This clone appeared a few times. V and J are TRBV19 and TRBJ1-6, with no clear D. CDR3 length: 12 residues. Germline assignment: CDR1 LNHDA and CDR2 SQIVND (reference sequence). V shed 6 bases and J shed 3 bases, with 3 bases lying between them. The CDR3 loop is CASRSYNSPLHF. The CDR3 bases are TGTGCCAGTAGGAGCTATAATTCACCCCTCCACTTT.

This clone appeared many times. This chain uses TRBV19 with TRBJ1-3; D gene unclear. Germline CDR1 and CDR2: LNHDA and SQIVND (reference sequence). Trimming took off 6 bases at V and 0 bases at J, with 15 bases between the two ends. This CDR3 spans 16 amino acids. DNA for the CDR3: TGTGCCAGTAGGGGCCTGGGGTCCGCCTCTGGAAACACCATATATTTT. Translating gives CASRGLGSASGNTIYF.

The J gene is TRBJ1-2, the V gene TRBV7-9; no clear D. V was trimmed by 6 bases and J by 1 base, leaving 15 bases between them. Germline V gene lookup returns CDR1 SEHNR and CDR2 FQNEAQ (reference sequence). The CDR3 loop spans 15 amino acids. CDR3 protein: CASRKASALNYGYTF. CDR3 coding DNA: TGTGCCAGCAGAAAGGCGTCGGCCCTTAACTATGGCTACACCTTC.

The V gene is TRBV19, the J gene TRBJ2-2; D remains unclear. Germline CDR1 and CDR2: LNHDA and SQIVND (reference sequence). This CDR3 contains 14 residues. The germline V and J ends were trimmed by 4 bases and 1 base, with 7 bases remaining between them. CDR3 sequence: CASSKSKNTGELFF. The CDR3 DNA reads TGTGCCAGTAGTAAGTCCAAGAACACCGGGGAGCTGTTTTTT.

The count of this clone is one. Because the CDR3 is missing its conserved closing phenylalanine or tryptophan, this is likely a read error. The chain has TRBV19 and TRBJ1-2, with 8 bases that match TRBD1. Germline loops: CDR1 LNHDA, CDR2 SQIVND (reference sequence). CDR3 length: 15 amino acids. The CDR3 loop is CASSLDSTGDYGYTL. The CDR3 DNA follows: TGTGCCAGTAGTCTAGATTCGACAGGGGACTATGGCTACACCCTC.

This clone was picked up many times. The chain uses TRBV6-1 and TRBJ1-1; no clear D gene. Per germline, CDR1 MNHNS and CDR2 SASEGT. Trimming took off 1 base at V and 11 bases at J, with 17 bases between the two ends. This CDR3 contains 14 residues. DNA for the CDR3: TGTGCCAGCAGTGAAGGCCCGGGGTTTATACCGGCTTTCTTT. It codes for CASSEGPGFIPAFF.

The rearrangement links TRBV14 to TRBJ2-1, with TRBD2 matching 11 bases. V dropped 4 bases and J dropped 6; count of bases not matched to a gene: 23. CDR3 length: 21 amino acids. CDR1 and CDR2 from the germline V gene are SGHDN and FVKESK. The chain's CDR3 is CASSPYAWGSLAGGPRNEQFF. CDR3 nucleotides: TGTGCCAGCAGCCCTTATGCTTGGGGTTCGCTAGCGGGAGGACCCCGCAATGAGCAGTTCTTC.

This clone was seen repeatedly, ten times or more. The CDR3 spells CASNGLPGQPQHF. In DNA form, the CDR3 reads TGTGCCAGTAACGGGCTCCCGGGTCAGCCCCAGCATTTT. The chain combines TRBV19 with TRBJ1-5; no clear D. The CDR3 contains 13 residues. In germline, CDR1 is LNHDA, CDR2 SQIVND (reference sequence). V gave up 7 bases and J gave up 6 bases, with 13 bases separating them.